Presented here are 9 T cell receptor beta chains from one specimen sequenced in a study of T cell repertoires and HLA-DP antigens. No antigen is known for these receptors. TCRdb's table, derived via immunoSEQ multiplex PCR, lists solely in-frame clones and lacks some. The sample contains approximately 100,000 clones, around nine tenths of which appear only once. The sequenced sample was CD4+ T cells from PBMCs. Every receptor here comes from a middle-aged man in good health and CMV-seronegative.

CDR3 in DNA: TGTGCCAGCAGCTTGCGACAGGGGAACGAGCAGTACTTC. It translates to CASSLRQGNEQYF. The chain is built from TRBV5-4 and TRBJ2-7; 8 bases align to TRBD1. Germline V CDR1 and CDR2: SGHNT, YYREEE (reference sequence). The CDR3 extends over 13 amino acids. Trimming at V came to 1 base and at J to 5 bases, leaving 2 bases not matched to a gene. The entire variable domain, with the rest obtained from reference TRBV5-4 and TRBJ2-7, is as follows: ETGVTQSPTHLIKTRGQQVTLRCSSQSGHNTVSWYQQALGQGPQFIFQYYREEENGRGNFPPRFSGLQFPNYSSELNVNALELDDSALYLCASSLRQGNEQYFGPGTRLTVT.

The chain joins TRBV5-1 to TRBJ1-4; 8 nucleotides agree with TRBD1. This CDR3 has 16 amino acids. CDR1 is SGHRS, CDR2 YFSETQ, per germline. J was trimmed by 7 bases and V by 0 bases; bases with no gene match: 8. CDR3 DNA sequence: TGCGCCAGCAGCTTGGCCGACAGGGGCTTGGGTGAAAAACTGTTTTTT. Amino acids: CASSLADRGLGEKLFF.

The chain employs TRBV7-8 and TRBJ1-1; D not resolved. V gave up 1 base and J gave up 1 base, with 10 bases separating them. CDR3 length equals 15 residues. The germline gives CDR1 SGHVS, CDR2 FQNEAQ. CDR3 bases: TGTGCCAGCAGCTTAGAAGTGTCGTCGAACACTGAAGCTTTCTTT. Its protein is CASSLEVSSNTEAFF. The whole variable domain, remainder taken from reference TRBV7-8 and TRBJ1-1, is GAGVSQSPRYKVAKRGQDVALRCDPISGHVSLFWYQQALGQGPEFLTYFQNEAQLDKSGLPSDRFFAERPEGSVSTLKIQRTQQEDSAVYLCASSLEVSSNTEAFFGQGTRLTVV.

This clone was observed a single time. This sequence joins TRBV27 and TRBJ2-3; 11 bases are shared with TRBD2. V shed 5 bases and J 1 base; nucleotides not matched to a gene: 2. The V gene's germline CDR1 is MNHEY and CDR2 SMNVEV (reference sequence). The CDR3 has 15 amino acids. CDR3 sequence reads: CASSQLAGGTDTQYF. In DNA, the CDR3 is TGTGCCAGCAGTCAACTAGCGGGGGGCACAGATACGCAGTATTTT.

V usage is TRBV5-8 and J usage is TRBJ2-7; the D is unclear. V shed 1 base and J shed 2 bases, with 10 bases lying between them. CDR3 length: 14 residues. Germline values: CDR1 SGHTS, CDR2 YDEGEE. Here the CDR3 DNA reads TGTGCCAGCAGCTTGTCAGGACCAGCCTACGAGCAGTACTTC. Amino acid sequence: CASSLSGPAYEQYF.

The chain carries TRBV30 and TRBJ2-1; the D is unclear. This CDR3 region has 12 residues. V was trimmed by 0 bases and J by 12 bases, leaving 12 bases between them. The germline gives CDR1 GTSNPN, CDR2 SVGIG (reference sequence). CDR3 sequence reads: CAWSVPSFGQFF. CDR3 bases: TGTGCCTGGAGTGTACCGAGCTTCGGGCAGTTCTTC.

The chain links TRBV4-2 to TRBJ2-3; D not resolved. Germline V gives CDR1 LGHNA, CDR2 YNFKEQ. With 0 bases removed from V and 2 bases from J, the gap between germline ends came to 12 bases. The CDR3 is made up of 16 amino acids. The DNA of the CDR3 is TGTGCCAGCAGCCAAGAATCGGCGGTAAACACAGATACGCAGTATTTT. Translating gives CASSQESAVNTDTQYF.

This chain connects TRBV29-1 to TRBJ2-1, with D unclear. Trimming took off 6 bases at V and 7 bases at J, with 7 bases between the two ends. The germline V gene encodes CDR1 SQVTM and CDR2 ANQGSEA. The CDR3 spans 10 residues. CDR3 protein: CSVYQNEQFF. CDR3 coding DNA: TGCAGCGTCTACCAAAATGAGCAGTTCTTC.

The chain combines TRBV7-9 with TRBJ2-6, with no clear D. The V end was cut by 5 bases, the J end by 0 bases, with 8 bases between. The CDR3 has 15 amino acids. The germline CDR1 and CDR2 sequences are SEHNR and FQNEAQ (reference sequence). Here the CDR3 reads CASSPLNSGANVLTF. For the CDR3, the DNA is TGTGCCAGCAGCCCCCTGAACTCTGGGGCCAACGTCCTGACTTTC.